What follows are 26 T cell receptor beta chains derived from one specimen sequenced in a study of shared clonotypes between healthy human individuals. Profiling relied on immunoSEQ multiplex PCR, and the TCRdb table lists in-frame clones only, not all of them. This table holds a few hundred thousand clones, around 90% found once. Sequenced input: memory CD8+ T cells sorted from blood. Regarding subset: CD45RO+ cells pooled with CCR7-negative TemRA cells. The receptors come from a man aged 18 to 29 in good health.

The rearrangement links TRBV2 to TRBJ1-1, with 10 bases that match TRBD1. The CDR3 runs 15 residues. After removal of 6 bases from V and 5 bases from J, the junction contained 9 bases not matched to a gene. Germline V gene data show CDR1 as SNHLY and CDR2 as FYNNEI. The CDR3 spells CASSDRQGAGTEAFF. The DNA of the CDR3 is TGTGCCAGCAGCGACCGACAGGGGGCAGGGACTGAAGCTTTCTTT.

The chain uses TRBV2 and TRBJ1-5; no definite D call. V gave up 7 bases and J gave up 2 bases, with 9 bases separating them. This CDR3 has 13 residues. The germline V gene has CDR1 SNHLY and CDR2 FYNNEI. Here the CDR3 reads CASTLGGNQPQHF. The DNA for the CDR3 is TGTGCCAGCACCCTTGGGGGCAATCAGCCCCAGCATTTT.

Remarks on this clone: One base separates it from a far larger clone, so it is likely a read error. V usage is TRBV28 and J usage is TRBJ2-5; either TRBD1 or TRBD2 may supply D (6 bases each). The germline gives CDR1 MDHEN, CDR2 SYDVKM. This CDR3 is 16 amino acids long. CDR3 region: CASSLVGGGDSEAQYF. CDR3 DNA sequence: TGTGCCAGCAGTTTGGTGGGGGGCGGCGATTCAGAGGCCCAGTACTTC.

The chain carries TRBV13 and TRBJ1-1; no definite D call. Trimming shortened V by 5 bases and J by 8 bases, and 24 bases separated the two germline ends. The CDR3 sequence is 16 residues long. The V gene's germline CDR1 is PRHDT and CDR2 FYEKMQ (reference sequence). CDR3 in DNA: TGTGCCAGCAGCCCTCAAGGACGATCCGGGAGTATCGAAGCTTTCTTT. This codes for CASSPQGRSGSIEAFF. The full variable domain, completed using reference TRBV13 and TRBJ1-1, is AAGVIQSPRHLIKEKRETATLKCYPIPRHDTVYWYQQGPGQDPQFLISFYEKMQSDKGSIPDRFSAQQFSDYHSELNMSSLELGDSALYFCASSPQGRSGSIEAFFGQGTRLTVV.

The rearrangement links TRBV5-4 to TRBJ2-7, with unresolved D. Trimming left V 0 bases short and J 4 bases short, with 11 bases between. This CDR3 is 14 amino acids long. Germline CDR1 is SGHNT and CDR2 is YYREEE (reference sequence). The CDR3: CASSLDKSMYEQYF. The CDR3 coding sequence is TGTGCCAGCAGCTTGGATAAGTCGATGTACGAGCAGTACTTC.

This chain links TRBV29-1 with TRBJ2-3; D is undetermined. V dropped 1 base and J dropped 5 bases, with 4 bases sitting between them. The CDR3 extends over 11 amino acids. Germline V lookup: CDR1 SQVTM, CDR2 ANQGSEA. CDR3 bases: TGCAGCGTTGAAGTTGAAGATACGCAGTATTTT. This sequence encodes CSVEVEDTQYF.

This chain uses TRBV5-1 with TRBJ2-3; D possibly uses TRBD1 or TRBD2 (5 bases each). The V end was cut by 4 bases, the J end by 0 bases, with 15 bases between. The germline gives CDR1 SGHRS, CDR2 YFSETQ. This CDR3 has 16 residues. CDR3 bases: TGCGCCAGCAGCAGGGGTGGAGGCGCTAGCACAGATACGCAGTATTTT. Its translation: CASSRGGGASTDTQYF. Full variable domain (missing parts from reference TRBV5-1 and TRBJ2-3): KAGVTQTPRYLIKTRGQQVTLSCSPISGHRSVSWYQQTPGQGLQFLFEYFSETQRNKGNFPGRFSGRQFSNSRSEMNVSTLELGDSALYLCASSRGGGASTDTQYFGPGTRLTVL.

This clone was observed a few times. Written as DNA, the CDR3 is TGTGCCAGCACCGGTGGTAGATCTGGGGCCAACGTCCTGACTTTC. Its protein product is CASTGGRSGANVLTF. The chain links TRBV11-2 to TRBJ2-6; no reliable D call. Trimming left V 7 bases short and J 1 base short, with 11 bases between. Germline V CDR1 and CDR2: SGHAT, FQNNGV. The CDR3 has 15 amino acids.

The rearrangement joins TRBV6-1 to TRBJ2-7, with a tentative D call TRBD1 (5 bases). Germline V CDR1 and CDR2: MNHNS, SASEGT. The CDR3 contains 17 residues. The V and J ends lost 2 bases and 3 bases respectively, with 20 bases between them. This CDR3 is CASSELILSGQFYEQYF. For the CDR3, the DNA is TGTGCCAGCAGTGAATTGATTTTGTCAGGGCAGTTCTACGAGCAGTACTTC.

The chain employs TRBV18 and TRBJ2-7; possibly TRBD1 for D (6 bases). Trimming stripped 3 bases from V and 3 bases from J, with 12 bases between. The CDR3 extends over 14 amino acids. The V gene's germline CDR1 is KGHSH and CDR2 LQKENI. CDR3 amino acids: CASSPLTGSYEQYF. The DNA for the CDR3 is TGTGCCAGCTCACCCCTCACAGGGAGCTACGAGCAGTACTTC.

CDR3 sequence reads: CASRDTGGTNEKLFF. For the CDR3, the DNA is TGTGCCAGCAGAGATACAGGAGGAACTAATGAAAAACTGTTTTTT. The chain uses TRBV5-4 and TRBJ1-4; TRBD1 might be the D (5 bases). Per the germline V gene, CDR1 is SGHNT and CDR2 is YYREEE (reference sequence). This CDR3 comprises 15 residues. Trimming stripped 5 bases from V and 1 base from J, with 12 bases between.

This rearrangement joins TRBV6-5 to TRBJ1-2; D is unclear. CDR1 MNHEY and CDR2 SVGAGI come from the germline V gene. The CDR3 consists of 15 residues. Trimming took 2 bases from V and 0 from J, leaving 10 bases between them. The CDR3 DNA is TGTGCCAGCAGTTACGGGGTCAGCCCTAACTATGGCTACACCTTC. Its translation: CASSYGVSPNYGYTF.

As to this clone: The likely explanation is a read error, given a far larger clone one base away. The same CDR3 can be traced to other DNA sequences in this sample. The V call is TRBV30, the J call TRBJ1-1, with D hard to call. Looked up from germline, CDR1 is GTSNPN and CDR2 is SVGIG (reference sequence). The CDR3 runs to 14 residues. CDR3 loop: CAWHTRTENTEAFF. The CDR3, as DNA: TGTGCCTGGCACACTCGCACAGAGAACACTGAGGCTTTCTTT.

This clone was observed at least ten times. The rearrangement joins TRBV11-2 to TRBJ2-5; 16 nucleotides agree with TRBD2. The CDR3 length is 18 residues. CDR1 and CDR2 (germline): SGHAT, FQNNGV. Trimming removed 3 bases from V and 3 bases from J; junction bases left unmatched: 7. The CDR3 is CASSFLAGLAGGEETQYF. The CDR3 DNA is TGTGCCAGCAGCTTCCTGGCGGGACTAGCGGGGGGGGAAGAGACCCAGTACTTC.

The CDR3 loop is CASSSRIDRDQPQHF. In nucleotides, the CDR3 is TGCGCCAGCAGCTCCCGAATAGACAGGGACCAGCCCCAGCATTTT. The chain combines TRBV4-1 with TRBJ1-5; 7 bases are a match to TRBD1. With 5 bases clipped from V and 7 bases from J, the junction kept 11 bases outside the gene matches. The length of the CDR3 is 15 residues. Germline lookup yields CDR1 MGHRA and CDR2 YSYEKL.

The rearrangement joins TRBV5-1 to TRBJ1-2; D is perhaps TRBD1 (5 bases). The CDR3 contains 14 residues. The V end was cut by 2 bases, the J end by 4 bases, with 12 bases between. Germline V gene data show CDR1 as SGHRS and CDR2 as YFSETQ. The CDR3 bases are TGCGCCAGCAGCTTAAAAGGGACGACCTATGGCTACACCTTC. This gives the protein CASSLKGTTYGYTF.

The chain has TRBV29-1 and TRBJ2-7; either TRBD1 or TRBD2 may fit D (5 bases each). The CDR3 sequence is 14 residues long. V gave up 5 bases and J gave up 5 bases, with 19 bases separating them. The V gene's germline CDR1 is SQVTM and CDR2 ANQGSEA. CDR3 sequence reads: CSVLIPREPDEQYF. CDR3 nucleotides: TGCAGCGTTCTAATCCCCAGGGAGCCAGACGAGCAGTACTTC.

The V and J genes are TRBV11-3 and TRBJ2-7, with D perhaps TRBD2 (6 bases). The CDR3 is 11 amino acids. In germline, CDR1 is SGHNT, CDR2 YENEEA. V was cut by 5 bases and J by 7 bases, with 9 bases left in between. CDR3 sequence (DNA): TGTGCCAGCAGCAATGGGGGGGAGCAGTACTTC. Its translation: CASSNGGEQYF.

This chain uses TRBV5-4 with TRBJ2-3; possibly TRBD2 for D (5 bases). The CDR3 covers 16 residues. The V gene lost 4 bases and the J gene lost 0 bases, with 15 bases spanning the gap. The germline V gene encodes CDR1 SGHNT and CDR2 YYREEE (reference sequence). In DNA form, the CDR3 reads TGTGCCAGCAGCCGCGGGTTGTCCCCTAGCACAGATACGCAGTATTTT. It encodes CASSRGLSPSTDTQYF.

This chain uses TRBV7-8 with TRBJ2-2; D perhaps matches TRBD1 (6 bases). Trimming took 4 bases from V and 6 from J, leaving 18 bases between them. Looked up from germline, CDR1 is SGHVS and CDR2 is FQNEAQ. This CDR3 region has 16 residues. The CDR3 reads CASSSRWGPAPGELFF. DNA of the CDR3: TGTGCCAGCAGCTCCCGGTGGGGGCCCGCCCCCGGGGAGCTGTTTTTT.

V is TRBV7-9 and J is TRBJ2-7; 14 bases fit TRBD2. Unmatched junction bases numbered 9, after V lost 4 bases and J lost 4 bases. Germline CDR1 reads SEHNR; CDR2 reads FQNEAQ (reference sequence). The CDR3 covers 17 residues. The CDR3 reads CASSWTSGGQRAYEQYF. CDR3 bases: TGTGCCAGCAGCTGGACTAGCGGGGGGCAGAGGGCATACGAGCAGTACTTC.

A single count supports this clone. The chain is built from TRBV2 and TRBJ2-1, with 11 positions matching TRBD2. The CDR3 loop spans 15 amino acids. V trimming: 6 bases; J trimming: 4 bases; junction bases outside the gene matches: 5. In germline, CDR1 is SNHLY, CDR2 FYNNEI. In DNA, the CDR3 is TGTGCCAGCAGCTCGACTAGCGGGACTTACAATGAGCAGTTCTTC. Its translation: CASSSTSGTYNEQFF.

This clone is a singleton in its sample. The rearrangement uses TRBV9 and TRBJ2-7; D assignment may be TRBD1 or TRBD2 (6 bases each). V was cut by 1 base and J by 5 bases, with 13 bases left in between. The CDR3 contains 14 residues. Germline CDR1 SGDLS, CDR2 YYNGEE. CDR3 sequence: CASSVWGASDEQYF. The CDR3 DNA follows: TGTGCCAGCAGCGTATGGGGGGCCTCGGACGAGCAGTACTTC. Variable domain in full (rest from reference TRBV9 and TRBJ2-7): DSGVTQTPKHLITATGQRVTLRCSPRSGDLSVYWYQQSLDQGLQFLIQYYNGEERAKGNILERFSAQQFPDLHSELNLSSLELGDSALYFCASSVWGASDEQYFGPGTRLTVT.

The chain carries TRBV7-6 and TRBJ1-1, with D unclear. V was cut by 1 base and J by 3 bases, with 12 bases left in between. CDR1 is SGHVS and CDR2 is FNYEAQ in the germline V gene. This CDR3 comprises 15 residues. CDR3 loop: CASSLDRGSDTEAFF. CDR3 sequence (DNA): TGTGCCAGCAGCTTAGATCGGGGTTCGGACACTGAAGCTTTCTTT.

This chain uses TRBV28 with TRBJ2-7, with 8 bases matching TRBD2. The CDR3 extends over 15 amino acids. From germline, CDR1 is MDHEN and CDR2 SYDVKM. The junction had 10 bases not matched to a gene; V was cut back by 6 bases and J by 3 bases. Written as DNA, the CDR3 is TGTGCCAGCAGACCCACTAGCGGCGAATACTACGAGCAGTACTTC. This sequence encodes CASRPTSGEYYEQYF.

The V gene is TRBV14, the J gene TRBJ2-7, with a weak D call TRBD1 (5 bases). The CDR3 is 14 residues long. Germline loops: CDR1 SGHDN, CDR2 FVKESK. Trimming cost V 1 base and J 2 bases, with 9 bases left between them. CDR3 DNA: TGTGCCAGCAGCCAAGCTGGCAGGGCCTACGAGCAGTACTTC. It yields the protein CASSQAGRAYEQYF. The variable domain in full, completed from reference TRBV14 and TRBJ2-7, reads EAGVTQFPSHSVIEKGQTVTLRCDPISGHDNLYWYRRVMGKEIKFLLHFVKESKQDESGMPNNRFLAERTGGTYSTLKVQPAELEDSGVYFCASSQAGRAYEQYFGPGTRLTVT.